This T cell receptor beta chain was recovered during a study of T cells in Graves' hyperthyroidism and ophthalmopathy. This clonotype was seen at least ten times. Patients showing uncontrolled infection, other autoimmune disease, pregnancy or lactation were ineligible. The PBMCs were taken from less than 11 ml of fresh peripheral blood. Amplification of TCR beta CDR3 regions was performed using RNA transcripts as template. Using the HTBI primer set, a first-round RT-PCR was run on the TCR CDR3. TCRdb redid the calling of the multiplex PCR reads with MiXCR, one entry per CDR3 protein. The repertoire consists of fewer than 250,000 distinct CDR3 sequences, with 16% occurring once and the leading ten covering around 28%. Material for sequencing was blood. The sequence was collected from a woman aged 18-29 years with Graves' ophthalmopathy.

The CDR3 nucleotides read TGCAGTGCTAGTAGCAGCGATACCGGGGAGCTGTTTTTT. Amino acids: CSASSSDTGELFF. The chain recombines TRBV20-1 with TRBJ2-2; D not certain. This CDR3 is built from 13 residues. Trimming removed 3 bases from V and 5 bases from J, with 10 bases in between. Germline CDR1 DFQATT, CDR2 SNEGSKA (reference sequence).